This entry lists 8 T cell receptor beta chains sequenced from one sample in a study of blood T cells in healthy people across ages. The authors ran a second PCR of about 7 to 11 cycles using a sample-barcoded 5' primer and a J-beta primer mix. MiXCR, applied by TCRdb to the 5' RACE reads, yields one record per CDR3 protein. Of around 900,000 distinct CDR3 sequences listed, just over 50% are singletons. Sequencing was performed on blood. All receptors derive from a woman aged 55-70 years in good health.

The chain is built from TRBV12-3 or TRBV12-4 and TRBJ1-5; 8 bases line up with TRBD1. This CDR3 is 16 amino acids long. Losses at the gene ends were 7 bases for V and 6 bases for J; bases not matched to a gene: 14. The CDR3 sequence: CASNNNGQGRGQPQHF. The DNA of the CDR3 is TGTGCCAGCAACAATAATGGACAGGGAAGGGGTCAGCCCCAGCATTTT.

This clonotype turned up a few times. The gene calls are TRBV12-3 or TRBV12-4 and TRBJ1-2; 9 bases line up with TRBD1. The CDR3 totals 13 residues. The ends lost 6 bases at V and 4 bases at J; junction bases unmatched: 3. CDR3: CASRSTGGYGYTF. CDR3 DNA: TGTGCCAGCAGATCGACAGGGGGCTATGGCTACACCTTC.

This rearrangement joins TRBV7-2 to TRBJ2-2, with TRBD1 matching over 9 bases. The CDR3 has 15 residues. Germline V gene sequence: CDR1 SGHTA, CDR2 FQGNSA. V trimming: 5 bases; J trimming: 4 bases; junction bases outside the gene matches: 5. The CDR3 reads CASSPRQGGTGELFF. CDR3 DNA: TGTGCCAGCAGCCCCAGACAGGGGGGCACCGGGGAGCTGTTTTTT.

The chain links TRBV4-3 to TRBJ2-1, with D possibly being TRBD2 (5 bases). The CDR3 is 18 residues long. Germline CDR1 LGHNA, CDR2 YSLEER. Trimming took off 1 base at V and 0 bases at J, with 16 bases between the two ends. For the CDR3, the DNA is TGCGCCAGCAGCCAAGGACCCGGACTCATGAGCTCCTACAATGAGCAGTTCTTC. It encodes CASSQGPGLMSSYNEQFF.

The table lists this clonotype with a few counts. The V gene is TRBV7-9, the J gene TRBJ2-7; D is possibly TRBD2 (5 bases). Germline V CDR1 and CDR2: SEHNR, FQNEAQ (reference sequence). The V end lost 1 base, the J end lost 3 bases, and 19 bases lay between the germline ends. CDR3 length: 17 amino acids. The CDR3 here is CASSLVGHGGSDYEQYF. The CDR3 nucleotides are TGTGCCAGCAGCTTAGTCGGCCACGGCGGTAGCGACTACGAGCAGTACTTC.

CDR3 sequence: CASSPLSEAFNNEQFF. Here the CDR3 DNA reads TGTGCCAGCAGTCCCCTCTCTGAAGCCTTCAACAATGAGCAGTTCTTC. The J gene is TRBJ2-1, the V gene TRBV28; no clear D gene. This CDR3 has 16 residues. The V end was cut by 5 bases, the J end by 5 bases, with 19 bases between. Germline CDR1 reads MDHEN; CDR2 reads SYDVKM.

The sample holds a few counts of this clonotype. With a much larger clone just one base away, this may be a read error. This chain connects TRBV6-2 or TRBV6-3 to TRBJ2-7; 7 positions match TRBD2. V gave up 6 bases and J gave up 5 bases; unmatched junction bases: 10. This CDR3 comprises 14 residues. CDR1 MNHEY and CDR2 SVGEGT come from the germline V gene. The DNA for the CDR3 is TGTGCCAGCAGGCGGGAGTTAACGGGGGACGAGCAGTACTTC. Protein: CASRRELTGDEQYF.

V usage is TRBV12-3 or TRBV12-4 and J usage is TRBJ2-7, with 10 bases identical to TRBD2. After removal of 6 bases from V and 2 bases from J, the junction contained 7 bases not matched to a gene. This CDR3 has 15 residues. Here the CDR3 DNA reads TGTGCCAGCAGCCCTGGACTAGCGGAACCCTACGAGCAGTACTTC. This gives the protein CASSPGLAEPYEQYF.